This TCR beta chain was identified in a study of blood T cell repertoires in COVID-19. Living in 24 US areas, the participants were between roughly 18 and 89 years of age. Cohorts were determined from participant-reported clinical history. Each recovered donor of Cohort 3 presented with two negative PCRs, clearance, or symptom resolution. Some clones are missing from TCRdb's copy, which holds only in-frame ones; the method was immunoSEQ multiplex PCR. The profile shows roughly 220,000 clones, about four fifths of them singletons. The specimen was PBMCs or T cells enriched from blood (not recorded which). The TCR was taken from a woman aged 40 to 50 who had recovered from COVID-19.

In DNA, the CDR3 is TGTGCCAGCTCCCCCGGGTCCAGGGGGCCCGGGACCCAGTACTTC. It is translated as CASSPGSRGPGTQYF. This chain uses TRBV18 with TRBJ2-5; 8 bases match TRBD1. CDR1 is KGHSH, CDR2 LQKENI, per germline. This CDR3 contains 15 residues. Unmatched junction bases numbered 13, after V lost 6 bases and J lost 7 bases.